What follows are 13 T cell receptor beta chains derived from one specimen sequenced in a study of blood T cell repertoires in COVID-19. The assay was immunoSEQ multiplex PCR, and TCRdb's table has in-frame clones only and misses some. The sample contains approximately 190,000 clones, about 86% of which appear only once. Sequencing was done on a sample of PBMCs or T cells enriched from blood (not recorded which). The receptor set was obtained from a middle-aged man who had recovered from COVID-19.

The chain recombines TRBV11-2 with TRBJ1-2; TRBD1 matches at 7 bases. The germline gives CDR1 SGHAT, CDR2 FQNNGV. CDR3 length: 14 amino acids. J gave up 7 bases and V 5 bases, and 10 bases lay outside the gene matches. The CDR3 loop reads CASSVDRALSGYTF. CDR3 sequence (DNA): TGTGCCAGCAGCGTTGACAGGGCGCTAAGTGGCTACACCTTC.

The rearrangement joins TRBV3-1 (or the pseudogene TRBV3-2) to TRBJ1-2; 7 nucleotides line up with TRBD1. This CDR3 has 14 amino acids. Germline V gene data show CDR1 as LGHDT and CDR2 as YNNKEL (reference sequence). Trimming removed 4 bases from V and 5 bases from J; junction bases left unmatched: 7. This chain's CDR3 is CASSRGQLCYGYTF. DNA for the CDR3: TGTGCCAGCAGCCGGGGACAGCTATGTTATGGCTACACCTTC.

The V gene is TRBV25-1, the J gene TRBJ1-1; 10 bases fit TRBD1. There are 15 residues in the CDR3. The germline gives CDR1 MGHDK, CDR2 SYGVNS. V trimming: 5 bases; J trimming: 1 base; junction bases outside the gene matches: 4. The CDR3 sequence: CASSWTGGANTEAFF. The CDR3 DNA reads TGTGCCAGCAGTTGGACAGGGGGGGCGAACACTGAAGCTTTCTTT. The full variable domain, its missing parts supplied by reference TRBV25-1 and TRBJ1-1, is EADIYQTPRYLVIGTGKKITLECSQTMGHDKMYWYQQDPGMELHLIHYSYGVNSTEKGDLSSESTVSRIRTEHFPLTLESARPSHTSQYLCASSWTGGANTEAFFGQGTRLTVV.

This clone was seen only a few times. The chain has TRBV7-8 and TRBJ1-1, with 11 bases that match TRBD1. The CDR3 spans 17 residues. Germline values: CDR1 SGHVS, CDR2 FQNEAQ. V lost 5 bases and J lost 1; bases outside the gene matches: 9. The CDR3 sequence: CASSTPGQGVPNTEAFF. The CDR3 DNA follows: TGTGCCAGCAGCACCCCGGGACAGGGGGTCCCGAACACTGAAGCTTTCTTT.

The chain employs TRBV19 and TRBJ2-1; TRBD2 matches at 10 bases. Germline loops: CDR1 LNHDA, CDR2 SQIVND (reference sequence). This CDR3 is 16 amino acids long. Losses at the gene ends were 1 base for V and 2 bases for J; bases not matched to a gene: 2. The CDR3 region has the DNA TGTGCCAGTAGTATAGCGACTAGCGGGCCCTACAATGAGCAGTTCTTC. Its translation is CASSIATSGPYNEQFF. Based on the CDR3 plus reference TRBV19 and TRBJ2-1, the full variable domain is DGGITQSPKYLFRKEGQNVTLSCEQNLNHDAMYWYRQDPGQGLRLIYYSQIVNDFQKGDIAEGYSVSREKKESFPLTVTSAQKNPTAFYLCASSIATSGPYNEQFFGPGTRLTVL.

This chain connects TRBV2 to TRBJ2-7; 7 nucleotides align to TRBD2. Looked up from germline, CDR1 is SNHLY and CDR2 is FYNNEI. The CDR3 is 14 amino acids. V lost 4 bases to trimming and J lost 2 bases; unmatched junction nucleotides: 5. The CDR3 sequence is CASSAGGRAYEQYF. Here the CDR3 DNA reads TGTGCCAGCAGTGCCGGGGGGAGGGCCTACGAGCAGTACTTC.

The chain uses TRBV29-1 and TRBJ1-3, with TRBD1 as a possible D gene (6 bases). V was clipped by 3 bases and J by 0 bases, with 15 bases between them. Germline lookup yields CDR1 SQVTM and CDR2 ANQGSEA. The CDR3 contains 16 residues. CDR3 coding DNA: TGCAGCGTTGACCTCCCCGGACAGTCCTCTGGAAACACCATATATTTT. Translating it yields CSVDLPGQSSGNTIYF.

This clone appeared a few times. This chain joins TRBV28 and TRBJ1-2; 8 bases match TRBD1. Per germline, CDR1 MDHEN and CDR2 SYDVKM. The CDR3 has 15 residues. The V and J ends lost 6 bases and 5 bases, in that order; junction bases with no gene match: 11. The CDR3 DNA is TGTGCCAGCAGCCCTCTGGGACAGGTTCGGTATGGCTACACCTTC. It specifies CASSPLGQVRYGYTF.

The chain employs TRBV5-1 and TRBJ2-1, with a possible D match to TRBD1 (6 bases). CDR1 and CDR2 (germline): SGHRS, YFSETQ. There are 13 residues in the CDR3. V was shortened by 2 bases and J by 7 bases, with 10 bases between the two germline ends. DNA for the CDR3: TGCGCCAGCAGCTTCAGGACAGCGAATGAGCAGTTCTTC. Its translation is CASSFRTANEQFF.

This clone appeared once. The genes are TRBV4-1 and TRBJ1-1; D possibly corresponds to TRBD1 (5 bases). Germline V gives CDR1 MGHRA, CDR2 YSYEKL. V was clipped by 2 bases and J by 7 bases, with 14 bases between them. The CDR3 runs to 14 residues. The CDR3 sequence: CASSQRQPTFEAFF. The CDR3 region has the DNA TGCGCCAGCAGCCAACGACAGCCAACCTTTGAAGCTTTCTTT.

CDR3 in DNA: TGTGCCACCAGCAGACCTTCGACAGGGCGCCAAGAGACCCAGTACTTC. Its translation: CATSRPSTGRQETQYF. V usage is TRBV15 and J usage is TRBJ2-5, with TRBD1 matching over 7 bases. CDR1 and CDR2 from the germline V gene are LNHNV and YYDKDF (reference sequence). CDR3 length: 16 amino acids. Losses at the gene ends were 2 bases for V and 1 base for J; bases not matched to a gene: 7.

V gene TRBV12-3 or TRBV12-4 combines with J gene TRBJ1-6; no firm D call. V was shortened by 0 bases and J by 15 bases, with 12 bases between the two germline ends. This CDR3 has 13 residues. The CDR3 reads CASSLAVLSVLHF. The CDR3 coding sequence is TGTGCCAGCAGTTTAGCAGTCCTTTCGGTCCTCCACTTT.

J is TRBJ1-1 and V is TRBV29-1; unclear D gene. Trimming cost V 1 base and J 2 bases, with 11 bases left between them. CDR1 is SQVTM and CDR2 is ANQGSEA in the germline V gene. This CDR3 comprises 14 residues. The CDR3 loop reads CSVEGAAPNTEAFF. CDR3 nucleotide sequence: TGCAGCGTTGAAGGGGCAGCTCCTAACACTGAAGCTTTCTTT.